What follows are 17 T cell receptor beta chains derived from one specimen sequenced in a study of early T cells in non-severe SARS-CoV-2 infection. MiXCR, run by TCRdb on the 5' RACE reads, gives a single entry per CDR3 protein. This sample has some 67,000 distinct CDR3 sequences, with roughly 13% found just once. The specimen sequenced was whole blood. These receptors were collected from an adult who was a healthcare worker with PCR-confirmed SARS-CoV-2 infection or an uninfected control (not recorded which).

CDR3 residues: CASSQGNFDGYTF. The CDR3 DNA reads TGTGCCAGCAGCCAAGGAAATTTTGACGGCTACACCTTC. This chain links TRBV3-1 with TRBJ1-2; D remains unclear. Looked up from germline, CDR1 is LGHDT and CDR2 is YNNKEL (reference sequence). Trimming shortened V by 1 base and J by 8 bases, and 11 bases separated the two germline ends. The CDR3 is made up of 13 amino acids. Supplemented by reference TRBV3-1 and TRBJ1-2, the full variable domain reads DTAVSQTPKYLVTQMGNDKSIKCEQNLGHDTMYWYKQDSKKFLKIMFSYNNKELIINETVPNRFSPKSPDKAHLNLHINSLELGDSAVYFCASSQGNFDGYTFGSGTRLTVV.

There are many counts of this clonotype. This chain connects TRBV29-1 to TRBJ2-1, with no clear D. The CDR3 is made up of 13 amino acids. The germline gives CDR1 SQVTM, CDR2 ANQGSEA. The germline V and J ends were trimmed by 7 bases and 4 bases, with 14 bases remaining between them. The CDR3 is CSATPPPYNEQFF. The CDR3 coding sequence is TGCAGCGCGACTCCCCCACCTTACAATGAGCAGTTCTTC.

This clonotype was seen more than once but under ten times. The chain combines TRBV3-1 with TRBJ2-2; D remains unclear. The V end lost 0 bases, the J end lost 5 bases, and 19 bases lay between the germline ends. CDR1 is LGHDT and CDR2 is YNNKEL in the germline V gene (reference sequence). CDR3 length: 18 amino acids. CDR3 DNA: TGTGCCAGCAGCCAAGAAGGCAGAGGACGTTTAGGGACCGGGGAGCTGTTTTTT. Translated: CASSQEGRGRLGTGELFF. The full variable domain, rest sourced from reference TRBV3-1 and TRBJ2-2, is DTAVSQTPKYLVTQMGNDKSIKCEQNLGHDTMYWYKQDSKKFLKIMFSYNNKELIINETVPNRFSPKSPDKAHLNLHINSLELGDSAVYFCASSQEGRGRLGTGELFFGEGSRLTVL.

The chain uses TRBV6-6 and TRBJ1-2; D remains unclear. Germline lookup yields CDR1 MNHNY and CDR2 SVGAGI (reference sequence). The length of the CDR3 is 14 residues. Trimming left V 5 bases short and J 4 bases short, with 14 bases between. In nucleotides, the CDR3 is TGTGCCAGCAGTCAAGCCTCTAGACCCTATGGCTACACCTTC. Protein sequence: CASSQASRPYGYTF.

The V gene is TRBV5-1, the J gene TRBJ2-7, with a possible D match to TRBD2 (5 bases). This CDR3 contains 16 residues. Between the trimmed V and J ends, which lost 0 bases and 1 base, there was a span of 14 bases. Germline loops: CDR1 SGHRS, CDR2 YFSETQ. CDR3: CASSLAAGIRSYEQYF. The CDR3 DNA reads TGCGCCAGCAGCTTGGCCGCGGGCATCAGATCCTACGAGCAGTACTTC.

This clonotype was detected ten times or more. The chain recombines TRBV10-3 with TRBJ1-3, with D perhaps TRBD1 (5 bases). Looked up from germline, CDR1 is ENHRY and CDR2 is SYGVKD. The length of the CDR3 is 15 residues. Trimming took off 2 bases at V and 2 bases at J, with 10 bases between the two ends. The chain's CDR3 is CAISEPWGAGNTIYF. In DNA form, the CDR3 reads TGTGCCATCAGTGAGCCATGGGGGGCTGGAAACACCATATATTTT.

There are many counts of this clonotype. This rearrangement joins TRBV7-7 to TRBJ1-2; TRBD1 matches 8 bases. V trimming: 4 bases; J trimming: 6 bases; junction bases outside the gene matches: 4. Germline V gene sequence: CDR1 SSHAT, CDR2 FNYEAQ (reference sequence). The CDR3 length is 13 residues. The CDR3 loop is CASSSGGKDGYTF. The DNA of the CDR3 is TGTGCCAGCAGCTCAGGGGGCAAGGATGGCTACACCTTC.

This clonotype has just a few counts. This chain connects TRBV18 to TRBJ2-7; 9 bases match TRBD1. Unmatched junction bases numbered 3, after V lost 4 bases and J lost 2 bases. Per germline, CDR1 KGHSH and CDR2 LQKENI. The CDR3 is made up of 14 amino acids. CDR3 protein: CASSLRTGAYEQYF. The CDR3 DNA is TGTGCCAGCTCACTCCGGACAGGGGCCTACGAGCAGTACTTC.

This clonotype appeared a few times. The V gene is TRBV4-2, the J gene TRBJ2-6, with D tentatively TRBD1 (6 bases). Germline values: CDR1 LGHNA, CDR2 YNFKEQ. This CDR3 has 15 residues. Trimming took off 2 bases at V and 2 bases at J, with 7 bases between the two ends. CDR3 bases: TGTGCCAGCAGCCAAACAGGGACTGGGGCCAACGTCCTGACTTTC. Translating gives CASSQTGTGANVLTF.

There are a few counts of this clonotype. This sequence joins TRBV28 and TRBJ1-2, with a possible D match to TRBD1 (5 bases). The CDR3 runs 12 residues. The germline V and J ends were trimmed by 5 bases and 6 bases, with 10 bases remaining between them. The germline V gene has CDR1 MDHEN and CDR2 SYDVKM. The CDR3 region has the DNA TGTGCCAGCAGTGACAGTTCCCATGGCTACACCTTC. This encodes CASSDSSHGYTF.

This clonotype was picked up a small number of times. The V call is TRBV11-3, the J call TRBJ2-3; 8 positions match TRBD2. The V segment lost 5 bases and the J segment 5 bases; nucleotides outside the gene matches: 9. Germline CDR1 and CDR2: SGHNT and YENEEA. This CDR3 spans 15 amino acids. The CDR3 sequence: CASSPREGRGDTQYF. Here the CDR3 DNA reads TGTGCCAGCAGCCCCCGGGAGGGGAGGGGAGATACGCAGTATTTT.

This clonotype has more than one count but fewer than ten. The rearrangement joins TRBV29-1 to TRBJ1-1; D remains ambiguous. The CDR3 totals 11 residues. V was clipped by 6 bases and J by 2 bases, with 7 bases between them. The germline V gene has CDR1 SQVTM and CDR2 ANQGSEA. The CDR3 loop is CSVSSNTEAFF. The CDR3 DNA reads TGCAGCGTCAGCTCAAACACTGAAGCTTTCTTT. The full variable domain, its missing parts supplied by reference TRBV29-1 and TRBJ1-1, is SAVISQKPSRDICQRGTSLTIQCQVDSQVTMMFWYRQQPGQSLTLIATANQGSEATYESGFVIDKFPISRPNLTFSTLTVSNMSPEDSSIYLCSVSSNTEAFFGQGTRLTVV.

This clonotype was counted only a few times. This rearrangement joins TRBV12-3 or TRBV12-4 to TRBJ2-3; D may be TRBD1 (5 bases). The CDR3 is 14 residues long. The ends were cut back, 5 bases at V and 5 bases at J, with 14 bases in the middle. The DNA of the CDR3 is TGTGCCAGCAGTCAAGACAGACCACAAGATACGCAGTATTTT. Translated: CASSQDRPQDTQYF.

The CDR3 region is CASRAESYGYTF. CDR3 nucleotide sequence: TGTGCCAGTCGGGCAGAGTCTTATGGCTACACCTTC. V gene TRBV6-5 combines with J gene TRBJ1-2; unclear D gene. CDR1 and CDR2 (germline): MNHEY, SVGAGI. The V gene lost 9 bases and the J gene lost 5 bases, with 13 bases spanning the gap. The CDR3 loop spans 12 amino acids.

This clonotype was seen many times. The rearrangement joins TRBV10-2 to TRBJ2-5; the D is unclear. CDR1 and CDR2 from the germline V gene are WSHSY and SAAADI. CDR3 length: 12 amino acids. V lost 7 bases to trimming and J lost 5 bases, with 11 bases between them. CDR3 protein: CASKLPGETQYF. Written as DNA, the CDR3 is TGCGCCAGCAAACTTCCCGGGGAGACCCAGTACTTC.

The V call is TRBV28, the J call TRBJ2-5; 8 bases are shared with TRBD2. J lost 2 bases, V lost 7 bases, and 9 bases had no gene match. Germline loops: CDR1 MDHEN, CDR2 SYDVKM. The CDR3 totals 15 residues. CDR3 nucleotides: TGTGCCAGCACCTTTGAGACGGGGGGGCAAGAGACCCAGTACTTC. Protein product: CASTFETGGQETQYF.

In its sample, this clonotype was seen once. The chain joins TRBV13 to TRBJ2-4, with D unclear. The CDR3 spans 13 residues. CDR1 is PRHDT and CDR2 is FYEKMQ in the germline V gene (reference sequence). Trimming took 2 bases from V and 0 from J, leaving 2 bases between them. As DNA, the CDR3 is TGTGCCAGCAGCTTAAGAGCCAAAAACATTCAGTACTTC. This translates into CASSLRAKNIQYF.